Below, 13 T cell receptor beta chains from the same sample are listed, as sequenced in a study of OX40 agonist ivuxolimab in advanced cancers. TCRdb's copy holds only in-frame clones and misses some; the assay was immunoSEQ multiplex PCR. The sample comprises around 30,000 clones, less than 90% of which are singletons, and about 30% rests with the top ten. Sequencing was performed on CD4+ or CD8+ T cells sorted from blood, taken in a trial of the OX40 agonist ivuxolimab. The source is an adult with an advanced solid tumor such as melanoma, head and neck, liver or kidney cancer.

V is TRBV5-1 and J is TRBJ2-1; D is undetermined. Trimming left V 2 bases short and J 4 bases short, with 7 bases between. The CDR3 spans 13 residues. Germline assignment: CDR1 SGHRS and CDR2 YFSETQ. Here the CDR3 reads CASSFSRYNEQFF. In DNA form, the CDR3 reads TGCGCCAGCAGCTTCTCTCGGTACAATGAGCAGTTCTTC.

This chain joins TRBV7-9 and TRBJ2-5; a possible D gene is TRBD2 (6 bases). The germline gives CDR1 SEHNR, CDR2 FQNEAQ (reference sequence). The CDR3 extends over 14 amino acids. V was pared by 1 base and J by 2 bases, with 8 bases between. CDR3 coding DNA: TGTGCCAGCAGCTTAGAGGCGGGACAAGAGACCCAGTACTTC. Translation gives CASSLEAGQETQYF.

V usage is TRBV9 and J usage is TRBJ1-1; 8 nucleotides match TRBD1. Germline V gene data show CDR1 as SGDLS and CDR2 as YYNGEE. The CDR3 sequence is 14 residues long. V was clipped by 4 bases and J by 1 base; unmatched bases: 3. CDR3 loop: CASSPTGANTEAFF. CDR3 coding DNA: TGTGCCAGCAGCCCGACAGGGGCGAACACTGAAGCTTTCTTT.

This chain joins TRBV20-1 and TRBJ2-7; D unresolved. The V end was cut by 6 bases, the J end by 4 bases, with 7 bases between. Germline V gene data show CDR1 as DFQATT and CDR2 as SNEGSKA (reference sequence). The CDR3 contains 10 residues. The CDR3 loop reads CSAPLYEQYF. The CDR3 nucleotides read TGCAGTGCCCCCCTGTACGAGCAGTACTTC.

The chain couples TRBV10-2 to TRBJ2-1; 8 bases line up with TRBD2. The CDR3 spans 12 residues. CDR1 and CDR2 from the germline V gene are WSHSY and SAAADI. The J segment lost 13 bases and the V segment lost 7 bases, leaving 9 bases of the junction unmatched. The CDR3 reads CASTGAGDEQFF. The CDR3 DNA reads TGCGCCAGCACCGGAGCGGGAGACGAACAGTTCTTC.

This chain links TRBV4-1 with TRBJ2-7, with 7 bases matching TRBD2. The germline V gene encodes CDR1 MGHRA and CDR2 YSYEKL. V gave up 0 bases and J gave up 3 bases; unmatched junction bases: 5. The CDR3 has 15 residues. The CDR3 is CASSQDLREGYEQYF. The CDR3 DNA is TGCGCCAGCAGCCAAGACTTGAGGGAGGGCTACGAGCAGTACTTC.

The DNA of the CDR3 is TGTGCCAGCAGCCCCCGGACAGACGAAGCTTTCTTT. Protein: CASSPRTDEAFF. The V call is TRBV13, the J call TRBJ1-1; tentative D call: TRBD1 (6 bases). The V gene's germline CDR1 is PRHDT and CDR2 FYEKMQ (reference sequence). This CDR3 comprises 12 residues. The V gene lost 5 bases and the J gene lost 8 bases, with 12 bases spanning the gap.

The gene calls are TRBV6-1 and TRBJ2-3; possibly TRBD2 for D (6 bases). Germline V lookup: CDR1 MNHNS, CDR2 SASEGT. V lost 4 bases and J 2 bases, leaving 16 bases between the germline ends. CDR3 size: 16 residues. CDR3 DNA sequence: TGTGCCAGCAGTGTAAGGGAATGGGGGGTCACAGATACGCAGTATTTT. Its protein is CASSVREWGVTDTQYF.

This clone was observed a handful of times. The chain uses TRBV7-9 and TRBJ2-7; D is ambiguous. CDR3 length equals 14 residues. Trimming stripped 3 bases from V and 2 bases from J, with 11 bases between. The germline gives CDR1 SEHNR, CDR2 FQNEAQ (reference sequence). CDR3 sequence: CASSFWESTYEQYF. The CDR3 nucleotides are TGTGCCAGCAGCTTTTGGGAATCCACCTACGAGCAGTACTTC.

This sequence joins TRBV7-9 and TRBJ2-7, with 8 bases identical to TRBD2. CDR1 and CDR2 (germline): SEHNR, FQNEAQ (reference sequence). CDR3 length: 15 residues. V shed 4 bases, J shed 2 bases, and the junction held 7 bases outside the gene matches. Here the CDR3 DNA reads TGTGCCAGCAGCTCTCCCGGGACTAGGCCCTACGAGCAGTACTTC. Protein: CASSSPGTRPYEQYF.

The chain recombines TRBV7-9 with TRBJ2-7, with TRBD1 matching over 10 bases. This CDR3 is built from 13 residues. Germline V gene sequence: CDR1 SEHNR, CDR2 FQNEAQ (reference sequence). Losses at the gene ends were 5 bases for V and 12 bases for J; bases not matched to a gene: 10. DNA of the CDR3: TGTGCCAGCAGCCCTGACAGGGGGCGGGTGTGGTACTTC. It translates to CASSPDRGRVWYF. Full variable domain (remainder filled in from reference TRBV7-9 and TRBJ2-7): DTGVSQNPRHKITKRGQNVTFRCDPISEHNRLYWYRQTLGQGPEFLTYFQNEAQLEKSRLLSDRFSAERPKGSFSTLEIQRTEQGDSAMYLCASSPDRGRVWYFGPGTRLTVT.

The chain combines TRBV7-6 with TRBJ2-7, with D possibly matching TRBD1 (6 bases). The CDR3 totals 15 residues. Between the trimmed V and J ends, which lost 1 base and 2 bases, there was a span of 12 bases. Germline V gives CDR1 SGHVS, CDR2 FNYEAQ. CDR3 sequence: CASSLERDNPYEQYF. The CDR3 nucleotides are TGTGCCAGCAGCTTAGAGAGGGACAACCCCTACGAGCAGTACTTC.

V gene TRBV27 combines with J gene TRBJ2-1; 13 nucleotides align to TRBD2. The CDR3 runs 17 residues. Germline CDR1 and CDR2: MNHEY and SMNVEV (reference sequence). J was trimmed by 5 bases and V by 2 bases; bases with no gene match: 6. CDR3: CASSLTLAGGGHNEQFF. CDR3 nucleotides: TGTGCCAGCAGTTTAACACTAGCGGGGGGGGGACACAATGAGCAGTTCTTC.